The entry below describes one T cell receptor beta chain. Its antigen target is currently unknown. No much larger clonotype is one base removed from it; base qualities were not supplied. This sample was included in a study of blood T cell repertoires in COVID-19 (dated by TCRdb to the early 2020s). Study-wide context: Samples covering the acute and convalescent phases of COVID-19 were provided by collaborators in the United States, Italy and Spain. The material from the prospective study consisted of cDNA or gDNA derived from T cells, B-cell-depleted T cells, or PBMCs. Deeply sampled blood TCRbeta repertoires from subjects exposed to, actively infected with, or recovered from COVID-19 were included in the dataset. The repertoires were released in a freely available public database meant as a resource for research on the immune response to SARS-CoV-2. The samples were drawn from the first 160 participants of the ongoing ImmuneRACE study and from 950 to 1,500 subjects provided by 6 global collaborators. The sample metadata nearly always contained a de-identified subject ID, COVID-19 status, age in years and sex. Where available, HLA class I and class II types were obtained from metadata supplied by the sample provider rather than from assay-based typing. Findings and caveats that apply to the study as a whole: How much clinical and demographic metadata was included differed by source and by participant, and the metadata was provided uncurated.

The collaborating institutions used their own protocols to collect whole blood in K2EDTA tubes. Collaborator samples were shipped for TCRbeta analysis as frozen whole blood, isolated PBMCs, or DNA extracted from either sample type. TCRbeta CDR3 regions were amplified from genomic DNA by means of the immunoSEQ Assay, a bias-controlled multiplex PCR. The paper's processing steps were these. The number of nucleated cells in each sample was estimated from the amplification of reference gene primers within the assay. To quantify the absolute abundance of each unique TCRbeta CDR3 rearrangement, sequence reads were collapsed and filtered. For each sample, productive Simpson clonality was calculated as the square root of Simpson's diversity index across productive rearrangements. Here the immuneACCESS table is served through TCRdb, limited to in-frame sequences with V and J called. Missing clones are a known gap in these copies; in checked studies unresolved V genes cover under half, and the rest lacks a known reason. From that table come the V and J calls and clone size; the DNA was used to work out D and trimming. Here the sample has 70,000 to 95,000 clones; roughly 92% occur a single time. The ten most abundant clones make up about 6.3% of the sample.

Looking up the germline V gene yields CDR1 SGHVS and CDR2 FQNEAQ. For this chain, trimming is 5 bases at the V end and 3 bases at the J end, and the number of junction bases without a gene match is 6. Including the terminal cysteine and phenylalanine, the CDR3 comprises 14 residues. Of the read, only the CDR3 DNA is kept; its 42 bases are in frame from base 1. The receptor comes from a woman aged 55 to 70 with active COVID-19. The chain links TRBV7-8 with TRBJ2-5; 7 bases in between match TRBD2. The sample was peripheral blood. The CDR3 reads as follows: CASSRARGEETQYF. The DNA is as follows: TGTGCCAGCAGCCGAGCCCGGGGGGAAGAGACCCAGTACTTC.